Sequencing of this T cell receptor beta chain was carried out in a study of shared clonotypes between healthy human individuals. As for the study in general: Each donor contributed plates that comprised three CD4 naive, three CD4 memory, two CD8 naive and one CD8 memory. Overall study findings and caveats: The naive CD4 repertoires of four donors were compared, and approximately 4.5% of clonotypes were shared. Sampling covered nothing but blood. Tissue TCR repertoires likely differ from those found in blood.

Measured with immunoSEQ multiplex PCR; TCRdb has only the in-frame clones, and not every one. The data contain hundreds of thousands of clones, 90% to 97% of them singletons. A remark on this clone: What it recognizes is unknown.

The donors, all of them Caucasian adults, lived in Nashville, Tennessee. Sequencing was carried out using naive CD4+ T cells sorted from blood. Subset in this sample: CD45RA+ positively selected. The TCR was taken from a woman aged 25-40 years in good health.

Written as DNA, the CDR3 is TGTGCCAGCAGTGTATCGGGGAACAATCAGCCCCAGCATTTT. Translating gives CASSVSGNNQPQHF. The chain carries TRBV6-1 and TRBJ1-5; D is unresolved. The V end lost 4 bases, the J end lost 3 bases, and 10 bases lay between the germline ends. This CDR3 has 14 residues. CDR1 and CDR2 from the germline V gene are MNHNS and SASEGT.